The 28 T cell receptor beta chains below all came from one sample that was sequenced in a study of blood T cell repertoires in COVID-19. Generated by immunoSEQ multiplex PCR, the TCRdb table keeps only in-frame clones and is missing some. The sample lists 95,000 to 100,000 clones, 84% occurring once. The sequenced material came from peripheral blood. These receptors were collected from a human donor in a cohort sampled during active COVID-19.

The CDR3 DNA follows: TGTGCCAGCAGTTACGTCTTCAACGGGAGGACAGATACGCAGTATTTT. Protein: CASSYVFNGRTDTQYF. The chain is built from TRBV6-5 and TRBJ2-3; 7 bases line up with TRBD2. With V trimmed by 2 bases and J by 3 bases, 8 bases remained unmatched. Germline CDR1 MNHEY, CDR2 SVGAGI. There are 16 residues in the CDR3.

The rearrangement uses TRBV19 and TRBJ2-5; perhaps TRBD2 as D (6 bases). V lost 8 bases and J lost 1, with 11 bases in between. CDR3 length: 13 amino acids. Germline lookup yields CDR1 LNHDA and CDR2 SQIVND (reference sequence). CDR3 DNA sequence: TGTGCCAGTCGGCGGGGACGCCAAGAGACCCAGTACTTC. It yields the protein CASRRGRQETQYF.

V is TRBV12-1 and J is TRBJ2-3; the DNA was not used to check the table's D call, TRBD2. TRBV12-1 is a known pseudogene. The length of the CDR3 is 17 residues. CDR3 bases: TGTGCCAGCAGCCCCTATTCCGGGGGGGAAGGCACAGATACGCAGTATTTT. This sequence encodes CASSPYSGGEGTDTQYF.

This sequence joins TRBV7-6 and TRBJ2-5; TRBD1 agrees at 11 bases. The germline V gene has CDR1 SGHVS and CDR2 FNYEAQ. J lost 5 bases, V lost 3 bases, and 8 bases had no gene match. This CDR3 comprises 16 residues. Here the CDR3 DNA reads TGTGCCAGCAGCTTCGGGACAGGGGGAACCTGGGAGACCCAGTACTTC. Amino acid sequence: CASSFGTGGTWETQYF.

This chain links TRBV6-2 or TRBV6-3 with TRBJ1-2, with 7 bases matching TRBD1. The trim removed 2 bases at V and 2 bases at J, leaving 5 bases unmatched. The CDR3 is 15 amino acids. Germline V CDR1 and CDR2: MNHEY, SVGEGT. The chain's CDR3 is CASSYPGQANYGYTF. CDR3 DNA: TGTGCCAGCAGTTACCCCGGACAGGCGAACTATGGCTACACCTTC.

This rearrangement joins TRBV3-1 (or the pseudogene TRBV3-2) to TRBJ1-6; D is possibly TRBD1 (6 bases). V dropped 4 bases and J dropped 4 bases, with 11 bases sitting between them. CDR3 length: 15 residues. The germline gives CDR1 LGHDT, CDR2 YNNKEL (reference sequence). The DNA for the CDR3 is TGTGCCAGCAGCCTATGGGACACGTATAATTCACCCCTCCACTTT. This encodes CASSLWDTYNSPLHF.

This clone was picked up one time. This CDR3 reads CASRPGGGGQPQHF. The CDR3 DNA sequence: TGTGCCAGCAGACCGGGAGGGGGCGGGCAGCCCCAGCATTTT. The chain combines TRBV6-5 with TRBJ1-5; TRBD1 agrees at 7 bases. Germline CDR1 is MNHEY and CDR2 is SVGAGI. There are 14 residues in the CDR3. Trimming cost V 6 bases and J 7 bases; bases outside gene matches: 9.

V usage is TRBV6-5 and J usage is TRBJ2-7, with TRBD2 matching 11 bases. The CDR3 is made up of 14 amino acids. Germline values: CDR1 MNHEY, CDR2 SVGAGI. V lost 6 bases and J lost 5; bases outside the gene matches: 6. CDR3 nucleotide sequence: TGTGCCAGCAGGGCTAGCGGGAGGTCCCACGAGCAGTACTTC. Amino acid sequence: CASRASGRSHEQYF.

The chain employs TRBV7-8 and TRBJ2-3; 12 bases map to TRBD2. V was clipped by 5 bases and J by 4 bases; unmatched bases: 4. In germline, CDR1 is SGHVS, CDR2 FQNEAQ. This CDR3 is built from 15 residues. The chain's CDR3 is CASSRLAGVSDTQYF. CDR3 coding DNA: TGTGCCAGCAGCCGACTAGCGGGAGTATCAGATACGCAGTATTTT.

This chain joins TRBV9 and TRBJ2-7, with D perhaps matching TRBD2 (5 bases). From germline, CDR1 is SGDLS and CDR2 YYNGEE. V was shortened by 3 bases and J by 5 bases, with 12 bases between the two germline ends. The CDR3 contains 13 residues. CDR3: CASSATHGNEQYF. CDR3 DNA: TGTGCCAGCAGCGCGACACACGGGAACGAGCAGTACTTC.

The chain employs TRBV6-2 or TRBV6-3 and TRBJ2-6, with a tentative D call TRBD2 (7 bases). This CDR3 contains 18 residues. Germline values: CDR1 MNHEY, CDR2 SVGEGT. V lost 0 bases, J lost 4 bases, and 16 bases lay in between. The CDR3 is CASSYSIRGAGGANVLTF. The CDR3 region has the DNA TGTGCCAGCAGTTACTCGATACGGGGGGCAGGCGGGGCCAACGTCCTGACTTTC.

The V gene is TRBV28, the J gene TRBJ2-7; 7 bases align to TRBD1. Germline-derived CDR1 and CDR2 are MDHEN and SYDVKM. The J segment lost 2 bases and the V segment lost 10 bases, leaving 5 bases of the junction unmatched. The CDR3 is 12 residues long. This CDR3 reads CATGQEAYEQYF. DNA for the CDR3: TGTGCCACCGGACAGGAAGCCTACGAGCAGTACTTC.

This clone turned up a few times. V and J are TRBV5-1 and TRBJ2-7; 14 bases match TRBD2. J gave up 0 bases and V 4 bases, and 3 bases lay outside the gene matches. The V gene's germline CDR1 is SGHRS and CDR2 YFSETQ. The CDR3 spans 16 residues. The CDR3 region is CASSPGTSGGSYEQYF. As DNA, the CDR3 is TGCGCCAGCAGCCCTGGGACTAGCGGGGGCTCCTACGAGCAGTACTTC.

V is TRBV6-5 and J is TRBJ1-5; D gene unclear. The CDR3 extends over 13 amino acids. Germline loops: CDR1 MNHEY, CDR2 SVGAGI. Trimming shortened V by 4 bases and J by 8 bases, and 12 bases separated the two germline ends. The CDR3 region is CASSSDSSEPQHF. The DNA of the CDR3 is TGTGCCAGCAGTTCGGACTCGAGCGAGCCCCAGCATTTT.

The chain employs TRBV24-1 and TRBJ2-3, with TRBD2 identical over 9 bases. In germline, CDR1 is KGHDR, CDR2 SFDVKD. Losses at the gene ends were 2 bases for V and 5 bases for J; bases not matched to a gene: 7. CDR3 length: 16 residues. CDR3 in amino acids: CATSDSGGGVGDTQYF. The CDR3 region has the DNA TGTGCCACCAGTGATTCCGGCGGGGGGGTAGGAGATACGCAGTATTTT.

CDR3 protein: CASSIPLRGDGYTF. CDR3 nucleotides: TGTGCCAGTAGTATTCCCCTCAGGGGGGATGGCTACACCTTC. The genes are TRBV19 and TRBJ1-2; TRBD1 aligns across 7 bases. Germline values: CDR1 LNHDA, CDR2 SQIVND (reference sequence). The V and J ends lost 3 bases and 6 bases, in that order; junction bases with no gene match: 7. The CDR3 consists of 14 residues.

The chain combines TRBV6-6 with TRBJ1-1, with TRBD1 identical over 9 bases. This CDR3 region has 18 residues. The trim removed 5 bases at V and 4 bases at J, leaving 17 bases unmatched. Germline-derived CDR1 and CDR2 are MNHNY and SVGAGI (reference sequence). The CDR3 is CASSRNTGGRGMGTEAFF. The CDR3, as DNA: TGTGCCAGCAGTCGTAATACAGGGGGCAGGGGGATGGGCACTGAAGCTTTCTTT.

This rearrangement joins TRBV18 to TRBJ2-5; a possible D gene is TRBD2 (5 bases). The CDR3 spans 15 residues. The germline CDR1 and CDR2 sequences are KGHSH and LQKENI. The V gene lost 1 base and the J gene lost 5 bases, with 14 bases spanning the gap. The CDR3 loop reads CASSPLETSRETQYF. In DNA form, the CDR3 reads TGTGCCAGCTCACCACTAGAAACTAGTCGGGAGACCCAGTACTTC.

The CDR3 DNA sequence: TGCGCCAGCAGCGGACTAAGCATCGGTGGGGAGCAGTACTTC. It codes for CASSGLSIGGEQYF. The rearrangement links TRBV10-2 to TRBJ2-7; D may be TRBD2 (6 bases). This CDR3 has 14 residues. Germline CDR1 reads WSHSY; CDR2 reads SAAADI. V was cut by 6 bases and J by 7 bases, with 19 bases left in between.

J is TRBJ1-5 and V is TRBV19; TRBD1 matches at 7 bases. CDR1 is LNHDA, CDR2 SQIVND, per germline (reference sequence). The length of the CDR3 is 17 residues. V lost 4 bases to trimming and J lost 0 bases; unmatched junction nucleotides: 9. The CDR3 region is CASSTLPWDSSNQPQHF. CDR3 nucleotide sequence: TGTGCCAGTAGTACCTTACCCTGGGACAGTAGCAATCAGCCCCAGCATTTT.

The V gene is TRBV4-1, the J gene TRBJ2-1; D is unclear. Between the trimmed V and J ends, which lost 0 bases and 5 bases, there was a span of 20 bases. CDR3 length equals 18 residues. CDR1 is MGHRA, CDR2 YSYEKL, per germline. The DNA for the CDR3 is TGCGCCAGCAGCCAAGATGCGGCCGGTACTATTGAAAACAATGAGCAGTTCTTC. This encodes CASSQDAAGTIENNEQFF.

This chain joins TRBV6-6 and TRBJ2-2; TRBD2 matches 8 bases. The V gene end was trimmed by 4 bases and the J gene end by 3 bases; junction bases not matched to a gene: 4. CDR3 length equals 15 residues. The germline gives CDR1 MNHNY, CDR2 SVGAGI (reference sequence). This CDR3 reads CASSSSGSYTGELFF. CDR3 coding DNA: TGTGCCAGCAGTTCCAGCGGGAGTTACACCGGGGAGCTGTTTTTT.

The chain has TRBV28 and TRBJ2-5; possible D gene TRBD2, 5 bases. Trimming took off 8 bases at V and 2 bases at J, with 12 bases between the two ends. Germline CDR1 MDHEN, CDR2 SYDVKM. The CDR3 spans 13 residues. This chain's CDR3 is CASWERDQETQYF. The CDR3 coding sequence is TGTGCCAGCTGGGAGAGGGATCAAGAGACCCAGTACTTC.

The chain combines TRBV7-2 with TRBJ2-7; D perhaps matches TRBD1 (6 bases). V was cut by 4 bases and J by 2 bases, with 12 bases left in between. The CDR3 consists of 14 residues. Germline CDR1 and CDR2: SGHTA and FQGNSA. CDR3 in amino acids: CASSSRDMAYEQYF. As DNA, the CDR3 is TGTGCCAGCAGCTCCCGGGACATGGCCTACGAGCAGTACTTC.

This clone has more than one count but fewer than ten. The chain employs TRBV4-2 and TRBJ2-3, with D possibly being TRBD2 (7 bases). V dropped 6 bases and J dropped 6 bases, with 28 bases sitting between them. Germline assignment: CDR1 LGHNA and CDR2 YNFKEQ. This CDR3 contains 18 residues. The DNA for the CDR3 is TGTGCCAGCAGGCCGAACCGCGGGGGCGGCTCGGGGGTTGATACGCAGTATTTT. Translated, it gives CASRPNRGGGSGVDTQYF.

This sequence joins TRBV4-3 and TRBJ2-4; 14 bases are shared with TRBD2. V shed 4 bases, J shed 1 base, and the junction held 9 bases outside the gene matches. In germline, CDR1 is LGHNA, CDR2 YSLEER. The CDR3 sequence is 19 residues long. The CDR3 nucleotides are TGCGCCAGCAGCCCCGTGACTAGCGGGGGGGCCTGGGCCAAAAACATTCAGTACTTC. It codes for CASSPVTSGGAWAKNIQYF.

The chain has TRBV12-3 or TRBV12-4 and TRBJ2-5, with D unresolved. Trimming took off 9 bases at V and 1 base at J, with 12 bases between the two ends. CDR3 size: 13 residues. CDR3 in DNA: TGTGCCAGTCGTCAGTATATCCAAGAGACCCAGTACTTC. Protein sequence: CASRQYIQETQYF.

The chain employs TRBV28 and TRBJ2-5; TRBD2 matches at 8 bases. The V gene end was trimmed by 6 bases and the J gene end by 5 bases; junction bases not matched to a gene: 11. The CDR3 consists of 15 residues. Per germline, CDR1 MDHEN and CDR2 SYDVKM. In nucleotides, the CDR3 is TGTGCCAGCAGCTATATCGGGGGGGCCGGCGAGACCCAGTACTTC. Its translation: CASSYIGGAGETQYF.